The T cell receptor (beta chain) described here comes from a study of technical replicates of blood from a few donors. Germline loops: CDR1 SQVTM, CDR2 ANQGSEA. J lost 4 bases, V lost 6 bases, and 7 bases had no gene match. This CDR3 has 16 amino acids. TCRdb keeps only in-frame clones here, not all; method: immunoSEQ multiplex PCR. The repertoire holds around 61,000 clones, approximately 84% seen once, with approximately 4.7% in the top ten. J is TRBJ2-2 and V is TRBV29-1; TRBD2 agrees at 14 bases. Sequencing used PBMCs. This receptor was obtained from a human donor in good health. Some clones in this sample may be carry-over from other donors' samples. This CDR3 reads CSVETSGGAGTGELFF. CDR3 DNA sequence: TGCAGCGTGGAGACTAGCGGGGGGGCCGGCACCGGGGAGCTGTTTTTT.